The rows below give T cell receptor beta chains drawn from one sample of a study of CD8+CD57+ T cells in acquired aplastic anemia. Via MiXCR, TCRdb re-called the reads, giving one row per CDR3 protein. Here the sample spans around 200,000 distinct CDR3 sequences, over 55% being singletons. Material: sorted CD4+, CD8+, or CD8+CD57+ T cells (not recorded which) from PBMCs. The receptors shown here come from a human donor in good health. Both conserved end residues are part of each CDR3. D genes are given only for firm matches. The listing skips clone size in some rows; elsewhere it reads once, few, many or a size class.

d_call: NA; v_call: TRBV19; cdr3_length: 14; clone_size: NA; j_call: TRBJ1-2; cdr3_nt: TGTGCCAGCAGTGAAGCGTTTGGCGGCCATGGCTACACCTTC; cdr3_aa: CASSEAFGGHGYTF
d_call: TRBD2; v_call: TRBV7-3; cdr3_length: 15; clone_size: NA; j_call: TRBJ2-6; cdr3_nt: TGTGCCAGCAGCTGGGCGGGAGGTGGGGCCAACGTCCTGACTTTC; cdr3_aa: CASSWAGGGANVLTF
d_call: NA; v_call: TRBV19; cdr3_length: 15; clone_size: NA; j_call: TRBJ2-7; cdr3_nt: TGTGCCAGTAGTATAGGGACCCTTCGCTCCTACGAGCAGTACTTC; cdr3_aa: CASSIGTLRSYEQYF
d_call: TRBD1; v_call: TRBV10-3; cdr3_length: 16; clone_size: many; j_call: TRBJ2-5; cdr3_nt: TGTGCCATAGCTGCCGGGACAGGGAACCTCCAAGAGACCCAGTACTTC; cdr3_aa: CAIAAGTGNLQETQYF
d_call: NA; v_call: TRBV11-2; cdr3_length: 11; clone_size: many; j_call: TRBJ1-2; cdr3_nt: TGTGCCAGCAGCCAACTTGACAGTTACACCTTC; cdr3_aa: CASSQLDSYTF
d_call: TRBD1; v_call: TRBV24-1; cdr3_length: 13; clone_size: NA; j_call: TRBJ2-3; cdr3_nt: TGTGCCACCGGACAGGGGAGCACAGATACGCAGTATTTT; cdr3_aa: CATGQGSTDTQYF
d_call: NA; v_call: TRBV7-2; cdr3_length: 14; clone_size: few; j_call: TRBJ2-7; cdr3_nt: TGTGCCAGCAGCTTAGCGGTCGCGGGGACCGAGCAGTACTTC; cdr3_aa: CASSLAVAGTEQYF
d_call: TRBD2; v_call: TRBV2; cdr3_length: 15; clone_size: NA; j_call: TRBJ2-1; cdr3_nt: TGTGCCAGTCCGTTAGCGGGAGGGTCCTACAATGAGCAGTTCTTC; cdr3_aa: CASPLAGGSYNEQFF
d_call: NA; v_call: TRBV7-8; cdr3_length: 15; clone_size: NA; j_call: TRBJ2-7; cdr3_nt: TGTGCCAGCAGCTTAAGCAACAGGGAGATCTACGAGCAGTACTTC; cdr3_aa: CASSLSNREIYEQYF
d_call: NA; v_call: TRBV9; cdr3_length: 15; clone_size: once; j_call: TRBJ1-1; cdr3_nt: TGTGCCAGCAGTGATATCTCCAAGGGATCCACTGAAGCTTTCTTT; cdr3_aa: CASSDISKGSTEAFF
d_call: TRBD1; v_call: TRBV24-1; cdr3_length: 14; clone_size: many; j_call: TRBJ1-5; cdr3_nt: TGTGCCACCAGTGATCTGGACAGGGGACAGCCCCAGCATTTT; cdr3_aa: CATSDLDRGQPQHF
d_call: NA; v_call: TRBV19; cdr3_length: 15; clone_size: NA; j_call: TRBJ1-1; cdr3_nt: TGTGCCAGTAGTCCCCGGGGCATGGAAAGCACTGAAGCTTTCTTT; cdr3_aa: CASSPRGMESTEAFF
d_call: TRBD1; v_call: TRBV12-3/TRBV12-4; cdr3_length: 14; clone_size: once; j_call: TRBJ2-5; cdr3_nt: TGTGCCAGCAGTTACGGGACAGGAGGGGAGACCCAGTACTTC; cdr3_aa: CASSYGTGGETQYF
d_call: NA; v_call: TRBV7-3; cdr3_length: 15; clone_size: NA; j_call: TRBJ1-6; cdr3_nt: TGTGCCAGCAGCATCACCGGGCCGATTAATTCACCCCTCCACTTT; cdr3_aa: CASSITGPINSPLHF
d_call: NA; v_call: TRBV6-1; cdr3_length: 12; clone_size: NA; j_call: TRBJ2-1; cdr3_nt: TGTGCCAGCAGTGAATGGGTGGTCGGGCAGTTCTTC; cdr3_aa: CASSEWVVGQFF
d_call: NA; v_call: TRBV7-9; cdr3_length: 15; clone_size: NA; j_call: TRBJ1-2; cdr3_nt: TGTGCCAGCAGCTTAGAAGTTAGGGGCGATTATGGCTACACCTTC; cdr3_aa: CASSLEVRGDYGYTF
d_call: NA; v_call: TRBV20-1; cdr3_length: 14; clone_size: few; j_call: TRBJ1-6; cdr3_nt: TGCAGTGCTAGAGGGGGCGCATTATCTTCACCCCTCCACTTT; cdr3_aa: CSARGGALSSPLHF
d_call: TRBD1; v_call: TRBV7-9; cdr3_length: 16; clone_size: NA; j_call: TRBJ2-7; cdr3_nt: TGTGCCAGCAGCTTAGACAGGGACAGAGCCTCCTACGAGCAGTACTTC; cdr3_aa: CASSLDRDRASYEQYF
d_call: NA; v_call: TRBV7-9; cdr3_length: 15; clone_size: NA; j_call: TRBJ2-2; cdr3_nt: TGTGCCAGCAGCTTACCAGGACACAGCACCGGGGAGCTGTTTTTT; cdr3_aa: CASSLPGHSTGELFF
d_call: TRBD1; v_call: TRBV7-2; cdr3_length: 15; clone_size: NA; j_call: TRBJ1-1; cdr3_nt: TGTGCCAGCAGCTCCATACAGGGGAGCTACACTGAAGCTTTCTTT; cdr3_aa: CASSSIQGSYTEAFF
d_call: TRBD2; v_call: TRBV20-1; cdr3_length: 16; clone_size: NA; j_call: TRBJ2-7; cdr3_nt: TGCAGTGCTGGAGGAGGGACTAGCGGGAGCATCTACGAGCAGTACTTC; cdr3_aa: CSAGGGTSGSIYEQYF
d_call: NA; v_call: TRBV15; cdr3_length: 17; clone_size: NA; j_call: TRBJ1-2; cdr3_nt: TGTGCCACCAGCAGAGATTTTGCGTCTCCAAGGGGGTATGGCTACGCCTTC; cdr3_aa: CATSRDFASPRGYGYAF
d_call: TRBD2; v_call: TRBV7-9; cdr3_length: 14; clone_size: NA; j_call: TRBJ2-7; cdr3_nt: TGTGCCAGCAGCTTATATGGTAGCGGGTACGAGCAGTACTTC; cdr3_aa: CASSLYGSGYEQYF
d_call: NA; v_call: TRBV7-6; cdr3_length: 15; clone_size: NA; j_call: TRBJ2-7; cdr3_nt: TGTGCCAGCAGCTTAGAGGGGGGGCAAGCCTACGAGCAGTACTTC; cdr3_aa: CASSLEGGQAYEQYF
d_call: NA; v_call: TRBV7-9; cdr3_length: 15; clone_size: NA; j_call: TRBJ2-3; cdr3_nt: TGTGCCAGCAGCCGTTGGGGCCAAAGCACAGATACGCAGTATTTT; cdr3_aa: CASSRWGQSTDTQYF
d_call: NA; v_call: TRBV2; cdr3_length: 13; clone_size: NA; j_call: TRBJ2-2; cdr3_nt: TGTGCCAGCAGTGGAGGGAGCGGCGGGGAGCTGTTTTTT; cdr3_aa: CASSGGSGGELFF
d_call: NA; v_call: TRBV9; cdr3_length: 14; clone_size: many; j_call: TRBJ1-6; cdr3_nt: TGTGCCAGCAGCGGGAGCTCCTATAATTCACCCCTCCACTTT; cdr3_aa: CASSGSSYNSPLHF
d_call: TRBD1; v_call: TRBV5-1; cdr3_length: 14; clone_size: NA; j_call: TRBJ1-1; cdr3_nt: TGTGCCAGCAGCTTAACTTACAGGGGAGGCGAAGCTTTCTTT; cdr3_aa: CASSLTYRGGEAFF
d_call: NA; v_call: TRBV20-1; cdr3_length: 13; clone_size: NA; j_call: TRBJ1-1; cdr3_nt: TGCAGTGCCACGCCGCCACAGGCCACTGAAGCTTTCTTT; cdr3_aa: CSATPPQATEAFF
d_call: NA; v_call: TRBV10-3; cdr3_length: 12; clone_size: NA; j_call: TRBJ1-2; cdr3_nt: TGTGCCATCACTGGCGGGGACTATGGCTACACCTTC; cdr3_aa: CAITGGDYGYTF
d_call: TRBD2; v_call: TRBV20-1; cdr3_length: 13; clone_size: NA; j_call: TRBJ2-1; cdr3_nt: TGCAGTGCCCCCCCCCCGGGGGGCAATGAGCAGTTCTTC; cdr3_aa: CSAPPPGGNEQFF
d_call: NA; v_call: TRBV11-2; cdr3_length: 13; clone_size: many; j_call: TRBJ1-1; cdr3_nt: TGTGCCAGCAGCTTAGGGGCAGGCACTGAAGCTTTCTTT; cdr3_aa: CASSLGAGTEAFF
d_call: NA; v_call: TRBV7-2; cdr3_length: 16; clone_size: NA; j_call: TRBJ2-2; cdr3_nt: TGTGCCAGCAGCTTCCGGGCGCAGCTCAACACCGGGGAGCTGTTTTTT; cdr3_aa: CASSFRAQLNTGELFF
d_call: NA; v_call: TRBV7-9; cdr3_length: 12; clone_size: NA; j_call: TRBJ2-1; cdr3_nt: TGTGCCAGCAGCTTAAGTGGGAGTCAGTCGTTCTTC; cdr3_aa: CASSLSGSQSFF
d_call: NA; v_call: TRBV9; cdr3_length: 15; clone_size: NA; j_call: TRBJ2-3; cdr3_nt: TGTGCCAGCAGCCCAGCGGACCGGGCTGGAGATACGCAGTATTTT; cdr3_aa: CASSPADRAGDTQYF
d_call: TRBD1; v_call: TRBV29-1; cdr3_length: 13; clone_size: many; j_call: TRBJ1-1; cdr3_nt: TGCAGCGGTCAGGGGGCAGATGACACTGAAGCTTTCTTT; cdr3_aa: CSGQGADDTEAFF
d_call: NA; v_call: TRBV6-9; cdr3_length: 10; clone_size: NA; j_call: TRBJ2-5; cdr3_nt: TGTGCCAGCAGCAGATCCGGGATTTCATTC; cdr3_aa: CASSRSGISF
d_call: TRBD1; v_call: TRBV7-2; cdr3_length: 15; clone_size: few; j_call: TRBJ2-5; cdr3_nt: TGTGCCAGCAGCTTTACGACAGGGGGCAGGGAGACCCAGTACTTC; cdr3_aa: CASSFTTGGRETQYF
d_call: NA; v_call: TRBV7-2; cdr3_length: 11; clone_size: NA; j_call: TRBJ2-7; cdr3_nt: TGTGCCAGCCGAGAGGGCGGGGAGCTGTACTTC; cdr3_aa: CASREGGELYF
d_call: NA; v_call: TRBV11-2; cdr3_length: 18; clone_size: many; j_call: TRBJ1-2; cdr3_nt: TGTGCCAGCAGCTCAAACCCCGACAGCCCCATACGAGGCTATGGCTACACCTTC; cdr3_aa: CASSSNPDSPIRGYGYTF
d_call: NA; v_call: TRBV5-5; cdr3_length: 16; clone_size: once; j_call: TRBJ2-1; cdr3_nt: TGTGCCAGCAGCTTCAGATCGAGCTTACCCTACAATGAGCAGTTCTTC; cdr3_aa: CASSFRSSLPYNEQFF
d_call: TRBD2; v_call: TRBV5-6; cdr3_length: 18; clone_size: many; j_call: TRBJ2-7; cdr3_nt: TGTGCCAGCAGCTCGTCCCACGGGATAGCGGGAGCTCCCCACGAGCAGTACTTC; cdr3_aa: CASSSSHGIAGAPHEQYF
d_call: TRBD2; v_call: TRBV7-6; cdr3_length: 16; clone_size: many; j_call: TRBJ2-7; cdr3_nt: TGTGCCAGCAGCGCCGGGACTAGCGTGCTCTCCTACGAGCAGTACTTC; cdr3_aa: CASSAGTSVLSYEQYF
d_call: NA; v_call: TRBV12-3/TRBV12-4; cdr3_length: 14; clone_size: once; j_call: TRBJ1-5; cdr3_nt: TGTGCCAGCAGTTTTCACGGAGCTGAACAGCCCCAGCATTTT; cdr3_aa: CASSFHGAEQPQHF
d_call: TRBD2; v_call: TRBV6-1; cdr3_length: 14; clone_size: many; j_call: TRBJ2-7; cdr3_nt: TGTGCCAGCAGTGAACTAGCGGGACGCTACGAGCAGTACTTC; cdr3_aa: CASSELAGRYEQYF
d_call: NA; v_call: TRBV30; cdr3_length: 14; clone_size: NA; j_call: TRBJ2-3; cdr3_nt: TGTGCCTGGAGCGTAAGGGCCAAATCAGATACGCAGTATTTT; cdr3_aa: CAWSVRAKSDTQYF
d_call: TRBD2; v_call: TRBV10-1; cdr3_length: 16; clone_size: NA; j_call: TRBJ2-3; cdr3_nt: TGCGCCACCTTGGGACTAGCGGGGGTCAACACAGATACGCAGTATTTT; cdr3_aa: CATLGLAGVNTDTQYF
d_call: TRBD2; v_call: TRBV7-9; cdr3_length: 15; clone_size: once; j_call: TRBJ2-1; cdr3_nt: TGTGCCAGCAGTAGTAGCGGGGGGTCGTACAATGAGCAGTTCTTC; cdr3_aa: CASSSSGGSYNEQFF
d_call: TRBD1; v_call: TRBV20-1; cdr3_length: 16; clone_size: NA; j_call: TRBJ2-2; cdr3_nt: TGCAGTGCTCCCAACCAGGAGACAGGGGACACCGGGGAGCTGTTTTTT; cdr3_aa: CSAPNQETGDTGELFF
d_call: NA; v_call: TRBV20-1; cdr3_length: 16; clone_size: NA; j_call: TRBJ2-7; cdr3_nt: TGCAGTGCTAGGATGAGGAAGGGGGGGCTTTTCGACGAGCAGTACTTC; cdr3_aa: CSARMRKGGLFDEQYF
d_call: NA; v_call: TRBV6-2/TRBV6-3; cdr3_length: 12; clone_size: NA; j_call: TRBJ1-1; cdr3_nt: TGTGCCAGCAGTTATGGGCACACTGAAGCTTTCTTT; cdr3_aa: CASSYGHTEAFF
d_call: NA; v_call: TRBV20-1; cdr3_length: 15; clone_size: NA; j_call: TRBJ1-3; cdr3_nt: TGCAGTGCTAGAGATCAGGCCACCTCTGGAAACACCATATATTTT; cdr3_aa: CSARDQATSGNTIYF
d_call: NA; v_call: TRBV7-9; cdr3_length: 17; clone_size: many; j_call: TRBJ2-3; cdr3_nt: TGTGCCAGCAAGGGGTGGGAAGGCGGGGGCAGCACAGATACGCAGTATTTT; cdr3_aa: CASKGWEGGGSTDTQYF